Presented here are 28 T cell receptor beta chains from one specimen sequenced in a study of blood T cells in healthy people across ages. A second PCR, run for about 6 to 11 cycles, used a sample-barcoded 5' primer plus a J-beta primer mix. TCRdb passed the 5' RACE reads through MiXCR, listing each CDR3 protein once. Of over 500,000 distinct CDR3 sequences listed, around a quarter were seen once; the top ten hold 3% to 4%. Another study also made use of these data, one on T cells of mothers and their children.

Sample: blood. The receptor set was obtained from a boy between 2 and 15 years old in good health.

This clonotype was picked up a small number of times. The V and J genes are TRBV5-4 and TRBJ2-7; tentatively, D is TRBD1 (5 bases). The end of the DNA is better explained by TRBJ2-1, so the J call may be wrong. This CDR3 comprises 14 residues. Germline lookup yields CDR1 SGHNT and CDR2 YYREEE (reference sequence). This chain's CDR3 is CASSSIIEGDEQFF. For the CDR3, the DNA is TGTGCCAGCAGCTCCATCATTGAAGGGGATGAGCAGTTCTTC.

The chain links TRBV24-1 to TRBJ2-3; D is unresolved. The CDR3 spans 15 residues. Germline CDR1 and CDR2: KGHDR and SFDVKD. V lost 3 bases and J 1 base, leaving 10 bases between the germline ends. The CDR3 reads CATSDVTGGTDTQYF. Here the CDR3 DNA reads TGTGCCACCAGTGATGTGACTGGCGGCACAGATACGCAGTATTTT.

The V and J genes are TRBV29-1 and TRBJ1-1; D is unclear. The CDR3 totals 13 residues. Germline assignment: CDR1 SQVTM and CDR2 ANQGSEA. Trimming removed 1 base from V and 4 bases from J, with 10 bases in between. CDR3 region: CSVEAGFGTEAFF. As DNA, the CDR3 is TGCAGCGTTGAAGCAGGCTTTGGCACTGAAGCTTTCTTT.

The rearrangement uses TRBV4-3 and TRBJ2-5; perhaps TRBD2 as D (6 bases). The J call may be incorrect, as the DNA end agrees better with TRBJ2-1. Germline V lookup: CDR1 LGHNA, CDR2 YSLEER. The CDR3 length is 15 residues. The CDR3 DNA is TGCGCCAGCAGCCCGAGGGCGCGGGGAGCCAATGAGCAGTTCTTC. This translates into CASSPRARGANEQFF.

The V and J genes are TRBV13 and TRBJ2-5; D assignment may be TRBD1 or TRBD2 (5 bases each). The germline gives CDR1 PRHDT, CDR2 FYEKMQ (reference sequence). This CDR3 is built from 13 residues. Trimming took off 1 base at V and 11 bases at J, with 14 bases between the two ends. CDR3 loop: CASSLEGIGEQYF. The CDR3 DNA is TGTGCCAGCAGCTTAGAGGGGATTGGGGAGCAGTACTTC.

V gene TRBV7-3 combines with J gene TRBJ2-3; D is ambiguous. Trimming took 0 bases from V and 2 from J, leaving 9 bases between them. The CDR3 runs 15 residues. The germline CDR1 and CDR2 sequences are SGHTA and FQGTGA. The CDR3 DNA follows: TGTGCCAGCAGCTTAACAGGTTTCGTCACAGATACGCAGTATTTT. Protein sequence: CASSLTGFVTDTQYF.

This clonotype showed up just a few times. This sequence joins TRBV14 and TRBJ2-5, with D possibly matching TRBD1 (6 bases). The DNA end lines up better with TRBJ2-7; the J call may be wrong. CDR1 is SGHDN and CDR2 is FVKESK in the germline V gene. CDR3 length: 15 residues. This CDR3 reads CASSQGWGQNYEQYF. CDR3 sequence (DNA): TGTGCCAGCAGCCAAGGTTGGGGACAAAACTACGAGCAGTACTTC.

This clonotype was picked up a small number of times. The CDR3 DNA follows: TGTGCCAGCAGTTACTATTCTAGCGGGACCTACAATGAGCAGTTCTTC. This translates into CASSYYSSGTYNEQFF. The chain recombines TRBV6-2 or TRBV6-3 with TRBJ2-1; 9 bases agree with TRBD2. V shed 1 base, J shed 2 bases, and the junction held 3 bases outside the gene matches. The CDR3 sequence is 16 residues long. Germline V CDR1 and CDR2: MNHEY, SVGEGT.

This sequence joins TRBV7-9 and TRBJ2-5; D call uncertain. The CDR3 totals 14 residues. The V end lost 5 bases, the J end lost 3 bases, and 13 bases lay between the germline ends. Per germline, CDR1 SEHNR and CDR2 FQNEAQ (reference sequence). The CDR3 DNA follows: TGTGCCAGCAGCCTAGGAACTTTGGAAGAGACCCAGTACTTC. Amino acids: CASSLGTLEETQYF.

This chain connects TRBV7-6 to TRBJ2-3, with D possibly TRBD1 on 5 matching bases. Trimming cost V 5 bases and J 4 bases, with 16 bases left between them. Germline V gene sequence: CDR1 SGHVS, CDR2 FNYEAQ. CDR3 length equals 15 residues. The CDR3 is CASSPASGRADTQYF. CDR3 nucleotide sequence: TGTGCCAGCAGCCCCGCCTCGGGCAGGGCAGATACGCAGTATTTT.

This clonotype has only a few counts. The chain uses TRBV20-1 and TRBJ1-1; no clear D. V was pared by 5 bases and J by 5 bases, with 9 bases between. The CDR3 runs 11 residues. Germline V CDR1 and CDR2: DFQATT, SNEGSKA (reference sequence). CDR3 nucleotides: TGCAGTGCTGTAAAGGGAACTGAAGCTTTCTTT. It yields the protein CSAVKGTEAFF.

This clonotype came up once. The chain carries TRBV5-5 and TRBJ2-1, with D perhaps given as TRBD1 or TRBD2 (5 bases each). The CDR3 totals 15 residues. Per the germline V gene, CDR1 is SGHKS and CDR2 is YYEKEE (reference sequence). Trimming left V 0 bases short and J 5 bases short, with 12 bases between. Here the CDR3 DNA reads TGTGCCAGCAGCTTGGAAGGGTTGGGGGACAATGAGCAGTTCTTC. Its translation is CASSLEGLGDNEQFF.

This clonotype turned up a few times. The rearrangement uses TRBV4-1 and TRBJ2-3, with TRBD2 matching 12 bases. The CDR3 has 17 residues. The germline CDR1 and CDR2 sequences are MGHRA and YSYEKL. The junction had 6 bases not matched to a gene; V was cut back by 2 bases and J by 3 bases. The CDR3 nucleotides are TGCGCCAGCAGCCAATGGCTAGCGGGGGGGCCTACAGATACGCAGTATTTT. Translation: CASSQWLAGGPTDTQYF.

This clonotype was counted a few times. The chain is built from TRBV5-4 and TRBJ2-5, with 7 bases matching TRBD1. Trimming cost V 0 bases and J 6 bases; bases outside gene matches: 8. CDR1 is SGHNT, CDR2 YYREEE, per germline (reference sequence). CDR3 length equals 15 residues. CDR3 protein: CASSLATGERKTQYF. The DNA for the CDR3 is TGTGCCAGCAGCTTGGCAACAGGGGAGAGGAAGACCCAGTACTTC.

This clonotype was seen a few times. The J gene is TRBJ2-1, the V gene TRBV6-2 or TRBV6-3; D is unresolved. V lost 1 base and J lost 3, with 10 bases in between. This CDR3 spans 15 amino acids. The germline gives CDR1 MNHEY, CDR2 SVGEGT. The CDR3 nucleotides read TGTGCCAGCAGTTACTGGCAGGTAGTCTACAATGAGCAGTTCTTC. Translation gives CASSYWQVVYNEQFF.

This clonotype has just a few counts. In DNA, the CDR3 is TGCAGCGTTGGGGGAAACAGCTACAATGAGCAGTTCTTC. Amino acid sequence: CSVGGNSYNEQFF. The chain links TRBV29-1 to TRBJ2-1; D uncertain. CDR3 length: 13 amino acids. V dropped 4 bases and J dropped 3 bases, with 10 bases sitting between them. Per germline, CDR1 SQVTM and CDR2 ANQGSEA.

The chain links TRBV24-1 to TRBJ2-3, with 12 bases identical to TRBD1. The CDR3 length is 17 residues. V was pared by 4 bases and J by 3 bases, with 7 bases of the junction left unmatched. Germline V CDR1 and CDR2: KGHDR, SFDVKD. The CDR3 is CATSDSGTGGRTDTQYF. The CDR3 DNA reads TGTGCCACCAGTGACTCTGGGACAGGGGGCCGGACAGATACGCAGTATTTT.

Concerning this clonotype: A read error may produce the germline difference seen at one junction end. This chain connects TRBV7-8 to TRBJ2-5; perhaps D is TRBD1 or TRBD2 (5 bases each). CDR3 length equals 15 residues. Germline V gives CDR1 SGHVS, CDR2 FQNEAQ. The CDR3 loop reads CASSSERWGSQTQYF. The CDR3 DNA follows: TGTGCCAGTAGCTCCGAACGCTGGGGGTCCCAGACCCAGTACTTC.

This clonotype turned up a few times. The chain uses TRBV7-9 and TRBJ2-1; 9 positions agree with TRBD1. V lost 5 bases, J lost 12 bases, and 8 bases stayed unmatched. Germline CDR1 SEHNR, CDR2 FQNEAQ (reference sequence). This CDR3 is 13 amino acids long. The CDR3 bases are TGTGCCAGCAGCCGGGACAGGGAAAAAGGGCAGTTCTTC. It is translated as CASSRDREKGQFF.

This clonotype was observed a few times. This sequence joins TRBV6-6 and TRBJ2-7; 8 bases agree with TRBD2. Looked up from germline, CDR1 is MNHNY and CDR2 is SVGAGI (reference sequence). V shed 6 bases and J 0 bases; nucleotides not matched to a gene: 7. This CDR3 comprises 15 residues. This chain's CDR3 is CASRGLAGSSYEQYF. For the CDR3, the DNA is TGTGCCAGCAGAGGTCTAGCGGGTAGCTCCTACGAGCAGTACTTC.

A few counts support this clonotype. This sequence joins TRBV11-2 and TRBJ2-5; 7 nucleotides match TRBD1. The DNA end is more similar to TRBJ2-7, so the J call may be wrong. The germline V gene encodes CDR1 SGHAT and CDR2 FQNNGV. The CDR3 is 18 amino acids. CDR3: CASSFTTGQAGVPYEQYF. The CDR3 nucleotides are TGTGCCAGCAGCTTCACAACAGGACAGGCCGGAGTCCCCTACGAGCAGTACTTC.

This rearrangement joins TRBV4-1 to TRBJ2-5; possibly TRBD2 for D (6 bases). V was cut by 5 bases and J by 4 bases, with 17 bases left in between. Germline loops: CDR1 MGHRA, CDR2 YSYEKL. This CDR3 spans 15 amino acids. The CDR3 nucleotides are TGCGCCAGCAGCGCGGAAGGTCAGGGAGGAGAGACCCAGTACTTC. Its protein is CASSAEGQGGETQYF.

The CDR3 loop is CASSQLAGGPAGELFF. The DNA for the CDR3 is TGTGCCAGCAGTCAGCTAGCGGGGGGGCCCGCCGGGGAGCTGTTTTTT. V and J are TRBV12-3 or TRBV12-4 and TRBJ2-2; 12 positions agree with TRBD2. The CDR3 loop spans 16 amino acids. V shed 5 bases, J shed 6 bases, and the junction held 7 bases outside the gene matches.

This clonotype showed up just a few times. In DNA form, the CDR3 reads TGCAGTGCTAGACGAGATTTCTCCTACGAGCAGTACTTC. Protein sequence: CSARRDFSYEQYF. The rearrangement uses TRBV20-1 and TRBJ2-7; no clear D gene. CDR1 DFQATT and CDR2 SNEGSKA come from the germline V gene (reference sequence). The germline V and J ends were trimmed by 2 bases and 0 bases, with 8 bases remaining between them. The CDR3 sequence is 13 residues long.

This clonotype was found a few times. The J gene is TRBJ1-6, the V gene TRBV2; no reliable D call. The CDR3 covers 13 residues. The V end was cut by 6 bases, the J end by 10 bases, with 13 bases between. Germline-derived CDR1 and CDR2 are SNHLY and FYNNEI. As DNA, the CDR3 is TGTGCCAGCAGGAGGGCAGAAGGGTCACCCCTCCACTTT. Translating gives CASRRAEGSPLHF.

A remark on this clonotype: Compared with germline, one end of the junction differs, possibly owing to a read error. The chain joins TRBV7-2 to TRBJ2-2; D perhaps matches TRBD1 (5 bases). Germline V gene lookup returns CDR1 SGHTA and CDR2 FQGNSA. The CDR3 loop spans 15 amino acids. The CDR3, as DNA: TGTGCCAGCTCTCGCAGGGCATCGAGCACCGAGGAGCTGTTTTTT. Encoded protein: CASSRRASSTEELFF. The full variable domain, in which reference TRBV7-2 and TRBJ2-2 provide the parts outside the CDR3, is GAGVSQSPSNKVTEKGKDVELRCDPISGHTALYWYRQSLGQGLEFLIYFQGNSAPDKSGLPSDRFSAERTGGSVSTLTIQRTQQEDSAVYLCASSRRASSTEELFFGEGSRLTVL.

The chain couples TRBV5-5 to TRBJ2-7; 9 positions agree with TRBD1. Unmatched junction bases numbered 11, after V lost 7 bases and J lost 3 bases. Germline V lookup: CDR1 SGHKS, CDR2 YYEKEE (reference sequence). The CDR3 is made up of 15 amino acids. This CDR3 reads CASSEPGQGFYEQYF. The CDR3 coding sequence is TGTGCCAGCTCTGAACCGGGACAGGGTTTCTACGAGCAGTACTTC. Looking up the rest from reference TRBV5-5 and TRBJ2-7 gives the full variable domain: DAGVTQSPTHLIKTRGQQVTLRCSPISGHKSVSWYQQVLGQGPQFIFQYYEKEERGRGNFPDRFSARQFPNYSSELNVNALLLGDSALYLCASSEPGQGFYEQYFGPGTRLTVT.

This clonotype was found many times. This chain uses TRBV12-3 or TRBV12-4 with TRBJ1-5, with TRBD1 identical over 9 bases. Trimming removed 1 base from V and 6 bases from J; junction bases left unmatched: 1. This CDR3 contains 14 residues. CDR3 residues: CASSLGTGAQPQHF. The CDR3 region has the DNA TGTGCCAGCAGTTTAGGGACAGGGGCTCAGCCCCAGCATTTT.